A single sample gave rise to the 23 T cell receptor beta chains below, sequenced in a study of graft-versus-host responses after intestinal transplantation. These TCRs are of unknown antigen specificity. Some clones are missing from TCRdb's copy, which holds only in-frame ones; the method was immunoSEQ multiplex PCR. This table holds around 89,000 clones, less than 95% found once. Sequencing used unstimulated CD8+ T cells sorted from spleen or lymph node cells, obtained before transplant. The receptors stem from a human donor who was the organ donor for an intestinal transplant.

The chain combines TRBV27 with TRBJ2-2; D unresolved. Trimming left V 1 base short and J 1 base short, with 7 bases between. Germline CDR1 reads MNHEY; CDR2 reads SMNVEV (reference sequence). The CDR3 has 15 amino acids. The CDR3 protein is CASSLLPRNTGELFF. CDR3 nucleotide sequence: TGTGCCAGCAGTTTATTACCGAGGAACACCGGGGAGCTGTTTTTT.

The chain couples TRBV28 to TRBJ1-2, with 12 positions matching TRBD1. Germline values: CDR1 MDHEN, CDR2 SYDVKM. The CDR3 has 17 residues. After removal of 3 bases from V and 8 bases from J, the junction contained 13 bases not matched to a gene. This CDR3 reads CASSFPAGGQGAEGYTF. The CDR3 DNA follows: TGTGCCAGCAGTTTTCCCGCCGGGGGACAGGGGGCGGAGGGCTACACCTTC.

The chain employs TRBV9 and TRBJ1-3; D is possibly TRBD1 (6 bases). Trimming shortened V by 5 bases and J by 3 bases, and 6 bases separated the two germline ends. Germline V gene lookup returns CDR1 SGDLS and CDR2 YYNGEE. The CDR3 runs to 12 residues. The CDR3 sequence is CASRDSGNTIYF. CDR3 coding DNA: TGTGCCAGCAGGGACAGTGGAAACACCATATATTTT. The full variable domain, in which reference TRBV9 and TRBJ1-3 provide the parts outside the CDR3, is DSGVTQTPKHLITATGQRVTLRCSPRSGDLSVYWYQQSLDQGLQFLIQYYNGEERAKGNILERFSAQQFPDLHSELNLSSLELGDSALYFCASRDSGNTIYFGEGSWLTVV.

The chain recombines TRBV5-1 with TRBJ2-2; the match to TRBD2 covers 13 bases. The CDR3 loop spans 17 amino acids. Germline CDR1 SGHRS, CDR2 YFSETQ. Trimming at V came to 4 bases and at J to 4 bases, leaving 7 bases not matched to a gene. The CDR3 DNA follows: TGCGCCAGCAGCGCTAGACTAGCGGGGGGAATCACCGGGGAGCTGTTTTTT. Protein: CASSARLAGGITGELFF.

The rearrangement joins TRBV6-5 to TRBJ2-7; the match to TRBD1 covers 8 bases. From germline, CDR1 is MNHEY and CDR2 SVGAGI. The junction had 5 bases not matched to a gene; V was cut back by 5 bases and J by 2 bases. The CDR3 has 14 amino acids. The chain's CDR3 is CASSTDRGPYEQYF. CDR3 DNA sequence: TGTGCCAGCAGTACTGACAGGGGCCCCTACGAGCAGTACTTC.

This clone appeared once. This chain connects TRBV19 to TRBJ2-5; D gene uncertain. The DNA end is more similar to TRBJ2-7, so the J call may be wrong. The CDR3 is 15 amino acids. The germline V gene has CDR1 LNHDA and CDR2 SQIVND (reference sequence). CDR3 amino acids: CASSPVGVPDYEQYF. For the CDR3, the DNA is TGTGCCAGTAGTCCTGTTGGGGTACCGGACTACGAGCAGTACTTC.

This clone has just one count. CDR3 loop: CASKRGTTLFEKLFF. The CDR3 nucleotides are TGTGCCAGCAAGCGTGGGACAACCCTTTTTGAAAAACTGTTTTTT. V and J are TRBV28 and TRBJ1-4; a possible D gene is TRBD1 (6 bases). CDR1 is MDHEN, CDR2 SYDVKM, per germline. V lost 7 bases to trimming and J lost 7 bases, with 19 bases between them. CDR3 length: 15 residues. Full variable domain (rest looked up from reference TRBV28 and TRBJ1-4): DVKVTQSSRYLVKRTGEKVFLECVQDMDHENMFWYRQDPGLGLRLIYFSYDVKMKEKGDIPEGYSVSREKKERFSLILESASTNQTSMYLCASKRGTTLFEKLFFGSGTQLSVL.

This chain joins TRBV4-2 and TRBJ2-7; 7 positions agree with TRBD2. V gave up 3 bases and J gave up 2 bases; unmatched junction bases: 4. CDR1 LGHNA and CDR2 YNFKEQ come from the germline V gene. The CDR3 is 14 residues long. CDR3 residues: CASSQRDYTYEQYF. CDR3 nucleotide sequence: TGTGCCAGCAGCCAGAGGGACTACACCTACGAGCAGTACTTC.

The V and J genes are TRBV19 and TRBJ2-7, with 10 bases aligning to TRBD1. Germline V gene data show CDR1 as LNHDA and CDR2 as SQIVND (reference sequence). The junction had 5 bases not matched to a gene; V was cut back by 5 bases and J by 1 base. CDR3 length: 15 residues. The CDR3 nucleotides are TGTGCCAGTAGTCTGGGGACAGGGGTTTCCTACGAGCAGTACTTC. It is translated as CASSLGTGVSYEQYF.

The chain uses TRBV6-1 and TRBJ2-3, with 7 bases identical to TRBD1. Trimming took 9 bases from V and 4 from J; bases not matched to a gene: 13. The CDR3 is made up of 15 amino acids. Germline lookup yields CDR1 MNHNS and CDR2 SASEGT. This chain's CDR3 is CASTKTVGTADTQYF. Written as DNA, the CDR3 is TGTGCCAGTACCAAGACGGTGGGGACAGCAGATACGCAGTATTTT.

The chain combines TRBV5-4 with TRBJ2-3; 7 bases are a match to TRBD1. Germline CDR1 is SGHNT and CDR2 is YYREEE (reference sequence). With V trimmed by 2 bases and J by 4 bases, 4 bases remained unmatched. The CDR3 sequence is 14 residues long. In nucleotides, the CDR3 is TGTGCCAGCAGCTTCCGACAGGGCGCAGATACGCAGTATTTT. This gives the protein CASSFRQGADTQYF. The full variable domain, completed using reference TRBV5-4 and TRBJ2-3, is ETGVTQSPTHLIKTRGQQVTLRCSSQSGHNTVSWYQQALGQGPQFIFQYYREEENGRGNFPPRFSGLQFPNYSSELNVNALELDDSALYLCASSFRQGADTQYFGPGTRLTVL.

This clone was seen a single time. The chain employs TRBV7-8 and TRBJ1-2; D might be TRBD1 (6 bases). CDR1 is SGHVS and CDR2 is FQNEAQ in the germline V gene. V was clipped by 1 base and J by 4 bases, with 28 bases between them. The CDR3 covers 20 residues. The CDR3 DNA reads as TGTGCCAGCAGCTTAGTTGGACAGACTGCCCCGACTACCTTAGGCTATGGCTACACCTTC. Translating it yields CASSLVGQTAPTTLGYGYTF. Drawing the rest from reference TRBV7-8 and TRBJ1-2, the complete variable domain is GAGVSQSPRYKVAKRGQDVALRCDPISGHVSLFWYQQALGQGPEFLTYFQNEAQLDKSGLPSDRFFAERPEGSVSTLKIQRTQQEDSAVYLCASSLVGQTAPTTLGYGYTFGSGTRLTVV.

As for this clone: The identical CDR3 is also encoded by other nucleotide sequences in the sample. The chain has TRBV19 and TRBJ2-7; D perhaps matches TRBD2 (5 bases). V lost 3 bases and J lost 3, with 9 bases in between. Looked up from germline, CDR1 is LNHDA and CDR2 is SQIVND (reference sequence). This CDR3 spans 13 amino acids. CDR3 protein: CASSMAAGYEQYF. CDR3 sequence (DNA): TGTGCCAGTAGTATGGCCGCGGGCTACGAGCAGTACTTC. The entire variable domain, with the rest obtained from reference TRBV19 and TRBJ2-7, is as follows: DGGITQSPKYLFRKEGQNVTLSCEQNLNHDAMYWYRQDPGQGLRLIYYSQIVNDFQKGDIAEGYSVSREKKESFPLTVTSAQKNPTAFYLCASSMAAGYEQYFGPGTRLTVT.

Of note for this clone: A junction end diverges from the germline sequence, so it may reflect a read error. The V gene is TRBV7-9, the J gene TRBJ2-1; D unresolved. The germline V gene encodes CDR1 SEHNR and CDR2 FQNEAQ (reference sequence). The CDR3 has 13 residues. The CDR3 is CTSSSYSMHEQFF. As DNA, the CDR3 is TGTACCAGCAGCTCGTATAGCATGCATGAGCAGTTCTTC.

This clone was counted a single time. DNA of the CDR3: TGCGCCAGCAGCCAAGTCGGGGGTAGTAACGAGCAGTACTTC. It translates to CASSQVGGSNEQYF. The rearrangement uses TRBV4-1 and TRBJ2-7; D is perhaps TRBD2 (6 bases). CDR3 length equals 14 residues. V dropped 1 base and J dropped 5 bases, with 12 bases sitting between them. Per germline, CDR1 MGHRA and CDR2 YSYEKL.

The genes are TRBV5-8 and TRBJ1-6, with D tentatively TRBD1 (6 bases). The germline gives CDR1 SGHTS, CDR2 YDEGEE. Trimming stripped 4 bases from V and 12 bases from J, with 14 bases between. The CDR3 totals 13 residues. CDR3 protein: CASSARGRKPLHF. The CDR3 coding sequence is TGTGCCAGCAGCGCCAGGGGCCGCAAACCCCTCCACTTT.

This chain links TRBV6-1 with TRBJ1-4, with D tentatively TRBD1 (5 bases). The CDR3 runs to 15 residues. V lost 6 bases and J 4 bases, leaving 15 bases between the germline ends. Germline CDR1 reads MNHNS; CDR2 reads SASEGT. As DNA, the CDR3 is TGTGCCAGCAGCGCAAAACAGGCCCTTAATGAAAAACTGTTTTTT. This sequence encodes CASSAKQALNEKLFF.

The V and J genes are TRBV28 and TRBJ2-1, with TRBD2 identical over 11 bases. J was trimmed by 0 bases and V by 4 bases; bases with no gene match: 11. The CDR3 sequence is 19 residues long. Germline CDR1 reads MDHEN; CDR2 reads SYDVKM. CDR3 nucleotide sequence: TGTGCCAGCAGTTCGGATGGGCTAGCGGGGGGTAGCTCCTACAATGAGCAGTTCTTC. It specifies CASSSDGLAGGSSYNEQFF.

This chain links TRBV19 with TRBJ2-5; 13 bases agree with TRBD2. J was trimmed by 9 bases and V by 3 bases; bases with no gene match: 10. The CDR3 covers 16 residues. CDR1 is LNHDA and CDR2 is SQIVND in the germline V gene (reference sequence). The CDR3 protein is CASSIGTSGTNRAQYF. The CDR3 DNA sequence: TGTGCCAGTAGTATCGGGACTAGCGGGACTAATCGGGCCCAGTACTTC.

This clone was seen only once. This chain uses TRBV27 with TRBJ2-5, with D perhaps TRBD2 (5 bases). The end of the DNA is better explained by TRBJ2-7, so the J call may be wrong. Per the germline V gene, CDR1 is MNHEY and CDR2 is SMNVEV (reference sequence). CDR3 length: 13 residues. CDR3 loop: CASSFGNTYEQYF. The CDR3 DNA sequence: TGTGCCAGCAGTTTCGGGAACACCTACGAGCAGTACTTC.

The CDR3: CASSFASGPDTQYF. CDR3 bases: TGCGCCAGCAGCTTCGCTAGCGGCCCCGATACGCAGTATTTT. The genes are TRBV5-1 and TRBJ2-3; 7 bases line up with TRBD2. The length of the CDR3 is 14 residues. Germline V gene sequence: CDR1 SGHRS, CDR2 YFSETQ. V gave up 2 bases and J gave up 6 bases; unmatched junction bases: 6.

J is TRBJ2-7 and V is TRBV7-2, with a weak D call TRBD1 (6 bases). Germline CDR1 reads SGHTA; CDR2 reads FQGNSA. V was clipped by 1 base and J by 2 bases, with 21 bases between them. CDR3 length equals 18 residues. CDR3 loop: CASSLDFFPGHRTYEQYF. CDR3 coding DNA: TGTGCCAGCAGCTTAGACTTCTTTCCGGGACACAGAACCTACGAGCAGTACTTC. The whole variable domain, remainder taken from reference TRBV7-2 and TRBJ2-7, is GAGVSQSPSNKVTEKGKDVELRCDPISGHTALYWYRQSLGQGLEFLIYFQGNSAPDKSGLPSDRFSAERTGGSVSTLTIQRTQQEDSAVYLCASSLDFFPGHRTYEQYFGPGTRLTVT.

The V call is TRBV27, the J call TRBJ2-1, with TRBD2 matching over 7 bases. The germline gives CDR1 MNHEY, CDR2 SMNVEV (reference sequence). Germline trimming cut 2 bases from V and 2 bases from J; bases unmatched to any gene: 0. This CDR3 has 14 amino acids. The DNA of the CDR3 is TGTGCCAGCAGTTTAGCGGGGGCCTACAATGAGCAGTTCTTC. This translates into CASSLAGAYNEQFF.